These 8 T cell receptor beta chains came from one sample sequenced in a study of neoadjuvant nivolumab and ipilimumab in lung cancer. This table comes from immunoSEQ multiplex PCR, and its TCRdb copy is limited to in-frame clones, with some not included. The sample contains about 27,000 clones, 70% to 80% of which appear only once. The sequences come from tumor tissue, collected after neoadjuvant nivolumab, alone or with ipilimumab, at or shortly before surgery. All receptors come from an adult with non-small cell lung cancer.

The chain carries TRBV6-1 and TRBJ2-7; tentatively, D is TRBD2 (7 bases). The V and J ends lost 2 bases and 5 bases respectively, with 13 bases between them. Germline loops: CDR1 MNHNS, CDR2 SASEGT. CDR3 length: 14 residues. The DNA of the CDR3 is TGTGCCAGCAGTGAACAGGGGAGGGTCCACGAGCAGTACTTC. The encoded protein is CASSEQGRVHEQYF.

This chain connects TRBV2 to TRBJ1-5; possibly TRBD1 for D (5 bases). The germline V and J ends were trimmed by 6 bases and 5 bases, with 8 bases remaining between them. Per germline, CDR1 SNHLY and CDR2 FYNNEI. The CDR3 spans 12 residues. CDR3 region: CASSLRDQPQHF. The DNA for the CDR3 is TGTGCCAGCAGCCTCAGGGATCAGCCCCAGCATTTT.

The count of this clone is one. The gene calls are TRBV7-2 and TRBJ2-3; 16 bases fit TRBD2. The CDR3 covers 16 residues. CDR1 and CDR2 (germline): SGHTA, FQGNSA. The J segment lost 5 bases and the V segment lost 5 bases, leaving 4 bases of the junction unmatched. The CDR3 loop is CASSPGLAGGLDTQYF. CDR3 bases: TGTGCCAGCAGCCCGGGACTAGCGGGGGGGCTAGATACGCAGTATTTT.

This chain connects TRBV2 to TRBJ1-1; 7 bases match TRBD1. Germline V gene data show CDR1 as SNHLY and CDR2 as FYNNEI. V lost 3 bases, J lost 5 bases, and 3 bases stayed unmatched. CDR3 length: 13 residues. The CDR3 region has the DNA TGTGCCAGCAGTGAGCAGGGGGTGACTGAAGCTTTCTTT. It specifies CASSEQGVTEAFF. Drawing the rest from reference TRBV2 and TRBJ1-1, the complete variable domain is EPEVTQTPSHQVTQMGQEVILRCVPISNHLYFYWYRQILGQKVEFLVSFYNNEISEKSEIFDDQFSVERPDGSNFTLKIRSTKLEDSAMYFCASSEQGVTEAFFGQGTRLTVV.

The chain couples TRBV6-5 to TRBJ2-2; the match to TRBD2 covers 9 bases. The CDR3 totals 14 residues. The germline V gene has CDR1 MNHEY and CDR2 SVGAGI. J lost 5 bases, V lost 10 bases, and 8 bases had no gene match. CDR3 amino acids: CATRSGGPTGELFF. DNA of the CDR3: TGTGCCACTCGAAGCGGGGGGCCTACCGGGGAGCTGTTTTTT.

The J gene is TRBJ1-2, the V gene TRBV19; TRBD1 agrees at 9 bases. Germline assignment: CDR1 LNHDA and CDR2 SQIVND (reference sequence). The CDR3 is 14 residues long. With 5 bases clipped from V and 4 bases from J, the junction kept 5 bases outside the gene matches. The CDR3 region has the DNA TGTGCCAGTAGTCGACAGGGGGTTGTCTATGGCTACACCTTC. Encoded protein: CASSRQGVVYGYTF.

The rearrangement joins TRBV9 to TRBJ2-6, with a tentative D call TRBD2 (5 bases). Per germline, CDR1 SGDLS and CDR2 YYNGEE. The CDR3 has 16 amino acids. Trimming cost V 0 bases and J 2 bases, with 9 bases left between them. The chain's CDR3 is CASSVGPGTGANVLTF. CDR3 DNA sequence: TGTGCCAGCAGCGTAGGTCCGGGGACTGGGGCCAACGTCCTGACTTTC.

The genes are TRBV2 and TRBJ1-2; D is ambiguous. This CDR3 is 13 amino acids long. Trimming stripped 4 bases from V and 0 bases from J, with 6 bases between. The germline V gene has CDR1 SNHLY and CDR2 FYNNEI. CDR3 protein: CASSVSANYGYTF. In nucleotides, the CDR3 is TGTGCCAGCAGTGTTTCAGCTAACTATGGCTACACCTTC.